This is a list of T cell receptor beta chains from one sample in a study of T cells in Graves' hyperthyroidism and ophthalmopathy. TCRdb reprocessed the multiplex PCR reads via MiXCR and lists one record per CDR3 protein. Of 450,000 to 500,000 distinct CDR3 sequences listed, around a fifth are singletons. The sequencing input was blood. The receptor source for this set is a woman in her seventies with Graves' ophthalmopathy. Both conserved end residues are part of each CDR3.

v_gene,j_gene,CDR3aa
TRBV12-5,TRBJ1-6,CASGLDSVASPLHF
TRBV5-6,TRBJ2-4,CASSLRDRDIQYF
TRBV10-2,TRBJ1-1,CASSEKGAFLMGTEAFF
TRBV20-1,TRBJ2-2,CSARDDGRAPSTGELFF
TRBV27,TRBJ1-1,CASSLLGGEAFF
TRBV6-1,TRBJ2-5,CASSERRGQYF
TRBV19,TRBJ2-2,CASNVGYSGELFF
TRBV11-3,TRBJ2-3,CASSLGRDRDSGTQYF
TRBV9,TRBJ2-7,CASSVGQGVDEQYF
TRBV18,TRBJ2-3,CASSPQSLLGDTQYF
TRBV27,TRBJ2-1,CASTGEYNEQFF
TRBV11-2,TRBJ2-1,CASSRIGGGSYNEQFF
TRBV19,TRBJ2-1,CASSIDNTKYNEQFF
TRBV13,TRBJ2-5,CASSLGGGQQETQYF
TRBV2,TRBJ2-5,CASSEGQRETQYF
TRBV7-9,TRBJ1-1,CASSLVVGLRPNTEAFF
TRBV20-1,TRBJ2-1,CSARDGRTSGSYNEQFF
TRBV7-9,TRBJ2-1,CASSLEASGSSYNEQFF
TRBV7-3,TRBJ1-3,CASSLMGPGNTIYF
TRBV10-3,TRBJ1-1,CAITRTVDVNTEAFF
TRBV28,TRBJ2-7,CASSPTVYEQYF
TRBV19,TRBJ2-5,CASSIGPKGVQETQYF
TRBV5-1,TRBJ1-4,CASSPLQATNEKLFF
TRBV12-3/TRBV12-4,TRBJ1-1,CASSLGPQMNTEAFF
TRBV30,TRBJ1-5,CAWNPGQYSSQPQHF
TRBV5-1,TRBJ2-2,CASSSSAGLNTGELFF
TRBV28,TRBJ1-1,CASSLLVEMNTEAFF
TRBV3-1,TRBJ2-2,CASSLGTSNTGELFF